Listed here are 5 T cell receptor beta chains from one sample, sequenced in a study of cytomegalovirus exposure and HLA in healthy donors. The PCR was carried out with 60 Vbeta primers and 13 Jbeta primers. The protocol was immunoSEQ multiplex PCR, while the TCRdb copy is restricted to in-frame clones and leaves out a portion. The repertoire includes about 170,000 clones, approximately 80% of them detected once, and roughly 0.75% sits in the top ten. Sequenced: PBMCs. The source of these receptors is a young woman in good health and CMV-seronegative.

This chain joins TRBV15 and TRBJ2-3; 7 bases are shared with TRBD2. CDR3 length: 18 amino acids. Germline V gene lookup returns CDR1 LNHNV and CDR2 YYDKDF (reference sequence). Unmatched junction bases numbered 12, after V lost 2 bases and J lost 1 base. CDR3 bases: TGTGCCACCAGCAGATCCCGCAAGACTAGCCCACGCACAGATACGCAGTATTTT. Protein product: CATSRSRKTSPRTDTQYF.

The CDR3 region has the DNA TGTGCCAGCAGTCCCTCGAGGGATGAGCAGTTCTTC. Its translation: CASSPSRDEQFF. The genes are TRBV6-5 and TRBJ2-1; D may be TRBD2 (5 bases). Looked up from germline, CDR1 is MNHEY and CDR2 is SVGAGI. This CDR3 is built from 12 residues. V lost 5 bases, J lost 8 bases, and 10 bases lay in between.

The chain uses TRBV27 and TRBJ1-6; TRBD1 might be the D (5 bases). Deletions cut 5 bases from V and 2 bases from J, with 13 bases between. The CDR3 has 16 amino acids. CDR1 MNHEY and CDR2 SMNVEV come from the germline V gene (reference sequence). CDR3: CASSALRVTYNSPLHF. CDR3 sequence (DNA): TGTGCCAGCAGTGCTCTCAGGGTAACCTATAATTCACCCCTCCACTTT.

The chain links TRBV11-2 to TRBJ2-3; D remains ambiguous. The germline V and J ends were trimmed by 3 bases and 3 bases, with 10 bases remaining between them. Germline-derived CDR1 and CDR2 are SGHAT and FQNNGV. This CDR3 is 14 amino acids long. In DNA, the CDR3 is TGTGCCAGCAGCTTCCTCTCTAGGACAGATACGCAGTATTTT. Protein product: CASSFLSRTDTQYF.

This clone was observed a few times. The CDR3 sequence is CASSLARPSGISADTQYF. The DNA for the CDR3 is TGTGCCAGCAGCTTGGCGCGTCCTAGCGGGATCTCGGCAGATACGCAGTATTTT. J is TRBJ2-3 and V is TRBV5-8; 9 positions agree with TRBD2. CDR1 SGHTS and CDR2 YDEGEE come from the germline V gene. The junction had 12 bases not matched to a gene; V was cut back by 0 bases and J by 4 bases. This CDR3 region has 18 residues.